This T cell receptor beta chain stems from a study of OX40 agonist ivuxolimab in advanced cancers. At the level of the study: Patients achieving partial responses numbered three: one hepatocellular carcinoma case and two cutaneous melanoma cases. Findings and caveats of the study: Among the nonresponders, some also had low normalized T-cell clonal expansion.

As for this clone: Its specificity is unknown.

Assay used: immunoSEQ multiplex PCR; TCRdb lists only in-frame clones, some missing. The top ten hold about 30% of the sample, which has roughly 20,000 clones, less than 85% seen once. Trimming stripped 5 bases from V and 0 bases from J, with 8 bases between. Germline V gene sequence: CDR1 LNHDA, CDR2 SQIVND (reference sequence). The CDR3 covers 13 residues. The chain recombines TRBV19 with TRBJ2-7; D is ambiguous. This receptor was identified in an adult with an advanced solid tumor such as melanoma, head and neck, liver or kidney cancer. The sample here was CD4+ or CD8+ T cells sorted from blood, taken in a trial of the OX40 agonist ivuxolimab. The CDR3 sequence: CASSSWGSYEQYF. The CDR3, as DNA: TGTGCCAGTAGTTCGTGGGGCTCCTACGAGCAGTACTTC. The entire variable domain, with the rest obtained from reference TRBV19 and TRBJ2-7, is as follows: DGGITQSPKYLFRKEGQNVTLSCEQNLNHDAMYWYRQDPGQGLRLIYYSQIVNDFQKGDIAEGYSVSREKKESFPLTVTSAQKNPTAFYLCASSSWGSYEQYFGPGTRLTVT.